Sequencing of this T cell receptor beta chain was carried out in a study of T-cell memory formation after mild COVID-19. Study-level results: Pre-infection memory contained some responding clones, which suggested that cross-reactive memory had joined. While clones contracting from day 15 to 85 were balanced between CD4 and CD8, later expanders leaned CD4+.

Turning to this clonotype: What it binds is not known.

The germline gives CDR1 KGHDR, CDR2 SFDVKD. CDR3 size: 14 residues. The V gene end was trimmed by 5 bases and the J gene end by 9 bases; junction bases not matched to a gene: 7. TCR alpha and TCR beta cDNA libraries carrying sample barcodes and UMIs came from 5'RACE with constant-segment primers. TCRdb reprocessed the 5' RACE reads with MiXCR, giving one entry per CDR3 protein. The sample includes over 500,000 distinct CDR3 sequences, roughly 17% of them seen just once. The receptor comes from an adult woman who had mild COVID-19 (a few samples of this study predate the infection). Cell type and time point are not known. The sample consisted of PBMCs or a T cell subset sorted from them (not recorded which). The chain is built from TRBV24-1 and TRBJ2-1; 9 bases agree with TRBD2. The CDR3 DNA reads TGTGCCACCAGTGGCCGGGAGGGACTAGCTGAGCAGTTCTTC. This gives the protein CATSGREGLAEQFF.